A single sample is the source of the 2 T cell receptor beta chains below, sequenced in a study of shared clonotypes between healthy human individuals. TCRdb's copy holds only in-frame clones and misses some; the assay was immunoSEQ multiplex PCR. This table holds millions of clones, 90% to 95% found once. The sequenced material came from naive CD4+ T cells from PBMCs. The subset is: CD45RA+ positively selected. The origin of the receptors is a young man in good health. Some clones in this sample may be carry-over from other donors' samples.

V is TRBV27 and J is TRBJ2-7; tentatively, D is TRBD2 (7 bases). CDR3 length: 17 residues. V lost 3 bases, J lost 4 bases, and 22 bases lay in between. Germline-derived CDR1 and CDR2 are MNHEY and SMNVEV (reference sequence). The CDR3 DNA sequence: TGTGCCAGCAGTTTCTCAAGGCCCCAGGGGAGGGCTTACGAGCAGTACTTC. Encoded protein: CASSFSRPQGRAYEQYF.

CDR3 in DNA: TGTGCCAGCTCACCGGGGACTAGCAAAAACACCGGGGAGCTGTTTTTT. Translating gives CASSPGTSKNTGELFF. The rearrangement uses TRBV18 and TRBJ2-2; 9 nucleotides agree with TRBD2. CDR1 and CDR2 (germline): KGHSH, LQKENI. V gave up 3 bases and J gave up 2 bases; unmatched junction bases: 4. The CDR3 runs to 16 residues. The full variable domain, with the rest looked up from reference TRBV18 and TRBJ2-2, is NAGVMQNPRHLVRRRGQEARLRCSPMKGHSHVYWYRQLPEEGLKFMVYLQKENIIDESGMPKERFSAEFPKEGPSILRIQQVVRGDSAAYFCASSPGTSKNTGELFFGEGSRLTVL.